Included here is one TCR beta chain sequence, with context. Its matching antigen is unknown. Stated time point: peripheral blood 6 weeks after treatment start. This entry is derived from a study of PD-L1 blockade in urothelial cancer. Across the study: Blood gave a median approximately 130,000 T cells.

Only in-frame clones appear in the TCRdb table, and some are missing; sequencing was by immunoSEQ multiplex PCR. The data hold 100,000 to 150,000 clones, with about 82% observed a single time. From germline, CDR1 is SGHNT and CDR2 YYREEE (reference sequence). The V segment lost 3 bases and the J segment 1 base; nucleotides outside the gene matches: 5. This CDR3 is 16 amino acids long. Findings of the study overall: Expansion of tumor-associated blood clones at 3 weeks was greater in durable-benefit patients.

V is TRBV5-4 and J is TRBJ2-3, with TRBD1 matching 10 bases. The TCR comes from a man in his fifties with urothelial cancer. The sequencing here drew on PBMCs, taken around atezolizumab (anti-PD-L1) treatment. CDR3: CASSSDRGPRTDTQYF. Written as DNA, the CDR3 is TGTGCCAGCAGCTCCGACAGGGGGCCTCGCACAGATACGCAGTATTTT.